Listed here are 25 T cell receptor beta chains from one sample, sequenced in a study of regulatory T cells in long-lasting Graves disease. Noted time point: persistent/refractory GD, antithyroid drugs over 5 years with positive TRAb. The TCR library used RNA extracted from PBMCs. Library construction for TCR beta used iRepertoire HTBI primers and Arm-PCR of CDR3 regions. TCRdb processed the multiplex PCR reads anew with MiXCR; each CDR3 protein has one entry. The table has roughly 500,000 distinct CDR3 sequences, approximately 23% seen once; the top ten hold around 13%. The sample consisted of peripheral blood mononuclear cells (PBMCs), taken when the disease was refractory, from a patient treated with antithyroid drugs. The source is a female donor with Graves disease.

In this sample, this clonotype turned up a few times. The junction does not match germline at one end; this may be a read error. The J gene is TRBJ2-7, the V gene TRBV5-1; 7 nucleotides align to TRBD1. CDR1 SGHRS and CDR2 YFSETQ come from the germline V gene. This CDR3 is built from 15 residues. CDR3 sequence reads: CASSLPGTVSYEQYF. The CDR3 DNA reads as TGTGCCAGCAGCTTGCCCGGGACAGTCTCCTACGAGCAGTACTTC.

This clonotype was counted a few times. The rearrangement links TRBV5-1 to TRBJ1-2; D ambiguous. The CDR3 extends over 14 amino acids. Trimming took off 2 bases at V and 1 base at J, with 9 bases between the two ends. Germline V CDR1 and CDR2: SGHRS, YFSETQ. The DNA of the CDR3 is TGCGCCAGCAGCTTAGCAGGATTTAACTATGGCTACACCTTC. Encoded protein: CASSLAGFNYGYTF.

This clonotype was seen a few times. This rearrangement joins TRBV12-3 or TRBV12-4 to TRBJ2-2; D possibly uses TRBD1 or TRBD2 (5 bases each). The CDR3 extends over 13 amino acids. V lost 9 bases and J 2 bases, leaving 10 bases between the germline ends. The CDR3 loop reads CASGTDNTGELFF. The CDR3 DNA sequence: TGTGCCAGTGGGACGGACAACACCGGGGAGCTGTTTTTT.

The chain joins TRBV29-1 to TRBJ1-2, with D perhaps matching TRBD1 (5 bases). CDR1 is SQVTM, CDR2 ANQGSEA, per germline. Trimming cost V 6 bases and J 0 bases, with 8 bases left between them. This CDR3 region has 12 residues. In DNA form, the CDR3 reads TGCAGCGTCGACAGAGCTAACTATGGCTACACCTTC. It encodes CSVDRANYGYTF.

This clonotype was recorded a few times. The chain couples TRBV12-3 or TRBV12-4 to TRBJ1-6; 10 nucleotides agree with TRBD1. The CDR3 is made up of 16 amino acids. V trimming: 5 bases; J trimming: 7 bases; junction bases outside the gene matches: 8. As DNA, the CDR3 is TGTGCCAGCAGTCGATCTCCGGGACAGGGGAATTCACCCCTCCACTTT. Its protein is CASSRSPGQGNSPLHF.

Ten or more counts support this clonotype. This chain links TRBV2 with TRBJ2-2, with D possibly TRBD1 on 5 matching bases. Germline assignment: CDR1 SNHLY and CDR2 FYNNEI. The length of the CDR3 is 13 residues. The V gene lost 5 bases and the J gene lost 5 bases, with 9 bases spanning the gap. As DNA, the CDR3 is TGTGCCAGCAGTTACCAGGGTACCGGGGAGCTGTTTTTT. It yields the protein CASSYQGTGELFF.

The chain's CDR3 is CASSPDRDDGELFF. CDR3 nucleotides: TGCGCCAGCAGCCCGGACAGGGACGACGGGGAGCTGTTTTTT. The chain couples TRBV5-1 to TRBJ2-2, with 8 bases fitting TRBD1. J was trimmed by 7 bases and V by 4 bases; bases with no gene match: 6. The CDR3 runs to 14 residues. Germline CDR1 reads SGHRS; CDR2 reads YFSETQ.

V usage is TRBV19 and J usage is TRBJ2-7, with a tentative D call TRBD2 (6 bases). The CDR3 is 15 residues long. V lost 3 bases to trimming and J lost 0 bases, with 12 bases between them. In germline, CDR1 is LNHDA, CDR2 SQIVND (reference sequence). In DNA form, the CDR3 reads TGTGCCAGTAGTATTCGAGGAGGGGTCTCCTACGAGCAGTACTTC. Translation: CASSIRGGVSYEQYF.

Ten or more counts support this clonotype. The chain combines TRBV2 with TRBJ1-2; 8 nucleotides line up with TRBD1. CDR3 size: 16 residues. V dropped 1 base and J dropped 4; count of bases not matched to a gene: 8. CDR1 and CDR2 from the germline V gene are SNHLY and FYNNEI. In nucleotides, the CDR3 is TGTGCCAGCAGTGAAGGGGTAGGACAGGGCGGCTATGGCTACACCTTC. It codes for CASSEGVGQGGYGYTF.

The chain recombines TRBV29-1 with TRBJ2-3; TRBD2 matches 7 bases. Looked up from germline, CDR1 is SQVTM and CDR2 is ANQGSEA. V was clipped by 1 base and J by 3 bases; unmatched bases: 4. This CDR3 is 14 amino acids long. CDR3 sequence (DNA): TGCAGCGTTGAAGGCGGGGGAGTAACAGATACGCAGTATTTT. Translation: CSVEGGGVTDTQYF.

As regards this clonotype: A read error may account for a junction end that differs from germline. The V call is TRBV6-1, the J call TRBJ2-7; 13 nucleotides match TRBD2. There are 15 residues in the CDR3. From germline, CDR1 is MNHNS and CDR2 SASEGT. The CDR3 here is CASRGLAGASDEQCF. In nucleotides, the CDR3 is TGTGCCAGCAGAGGACTAGCGGGAGCCTCGGATGAGCAGTGCTTC.

V and J are TRBV19 and TRBJ2-1; a weak D match, TRBD2 (5 bases). Per the germline V gene, CDR1 is LNHDA and CDR2 is SQIVND (reference sequence). V lost 3 bases and J lost 0, with 12 bases in between. The CDR3 runs 16 residues. CDR3 DNA sequence: TGTGCCAGTAGTATTTCAAGCGGCCACTCCTACAATGAGCAGTTCTTC. Residues: CASSISSGHSYNEQFF.

This clonotype was detected many times. The chain joins TRBV6-1 to TRBJ2-7; tentative D call: TRBD1 (6 bases). This CDR3 region has 14 residues. Per germline, CDR1 MNHNS and CDR2 SASEGT. The V and J ends lost 6 bases and 1 base respectively, with 13 bases between them. Written as DNA, the CDR3 is TGTGCCAGCAGCTCCCATGGACAGTCCTACGAGCAGTACTTC. It translates to CASSSHGQSYEQYF.

This clonotype was detected a few times. The rearrangement uses TRBV19 and TRBJ1-1; D not certain. The germline CDR1 and CDR2 sequences are LNHDA and SQIVND (reference sequence). The CDR3 has 15 amino acids. The V gene lost 4 bases and the J gene lost 1 base, with 13 bases spanning the gap. In DNA form, the CDR3 reads TGTGCCAGTAGTACTTGGTCGGGCCCGAACACTGAAGCTTTCTTT. Its protein is CASSTWSGPNTEAFF.

This clonotype was observed at least ten times. Its ends do not fully match the called genes, so a read error is possible. The chain employs TRBV7-8 and TRBJ2-7, with D hard to call. The CDR3 is made up of 12 amino acids. Germline-derived CDR1 and CDR2 are SGHVS and FQNEAQ. The CDR3 protein is CASSLVPYEQYF. The CDR3, as DNA: TGTGCCAGCAGTTTAGTTCCTTACGAGCAGTACTTC.

The sample holds a few counts of this clonotype. V gene TRBV20-1 combines with J gene TRBJ1-6; D is perhaps TRBD1 (5 bases). V gave up 1 base and J gave up 4 bases, with 14 bases separating them. Germline loops: CDR1 DFQATT, CDR2 SNEGSKA (reference sequence). The CDR3 spans 16 residues. This CDR3 reads CSARAGTADYNSPLHF. The CDR3 DNA is TGCAGTGCTAGAGCCGGGACTGCCGATTATAATTCACCCCTCCACTTT.

There are many counts of this clonotype. The chain uses TRBV2 and TRBJ1-4, with D possibly being TRBD1 (5 bases). V was pared by 4 bases and J by 6 bases, with 12 bases between. The germline V gene encodes CDR1 SNHLY and CDR2 FYNNEI. This CDR3 has 14 residues. CDR3 DNA sequence: TGTGCCAGCAGTGCTGGTCAGGGACATGAAAAACTGTTTTTT. Protein sequence: CASSAGQGHEKLFF.

This clonotype was found a few times. The chain links TRBV7-3 to TRBJ1-1; possible D gene TRBD1, 5 bases. CDR1 and CDR2 (germline): SGHTA, FQGTGA. This CDR3 spans 13 amino acids. Trimming left V 1 base short and J 6 bases short, with 9 bases between. Written as DNA, the CDR3 is TGTGCCAGCAGCTTAAGCGGGACCTCTGAAGCTTTCTTT. The encoded protein is CASSLSGTSEAFF. Drawing the rest from reference TRBV7-3 and TRBJ1-1, the complete variable domain is GAGVSQTPSNKVTEKGKYVELRCDPISGHTALYWYRQSLGQGPEFLIYFQGTGAADDSGLPNDRFFAVRPEGSVSTLKIQRTERGDSAVYLCASSLSGTSEAFFGQGTRLTVV.

This clonotype has just a few counts. V gene TRBV5-6 combines with J gene TRBJ2-7, with no clear D. CDR1 SGHDT and CDR2 YYEEEE come from the germline V gene. With 0 bases removed from V and 0 bases from J, the gap between germline ends came to 10 bases. The CDR3 covers 15 residues. The chain's CDR3 is CASSLVFPGSYEQYF. The CDR3 DNA follows: TGTGCCAGCAGCTTGGTATTTCCGGGCTCCTACGAGCAGTACTTC.

This clonotype was counted many times. This chain joins TRBV7-8 and TRBJ1-4, with D uncertain. V lost 2 bases and J lost 4, with 14 bases in between. There are 16 residues in the CDR3. Germline V gene lookup returns CDR1 SGHVS and CDR2 FQNEAQ. The CDR3 DNA reads as TGTGCCAGCAGCTTATCACGATGGGGTTTTAATGAAAAACTGTTTTTT. It translates to CASSLSRWGFNEKLFF.

As concerns this clonotype: Given a much more abundant clone one base away, this may be a read error. The chain has TRBV28 and TRBJ1-3; perhaps TRBD1 as D (5 bases). Trimming removed 6 bases from V and 8 bases from J, with 17 bases in between. The CDR3 sequence is 14 residues long. Germline lookup yields CDR1 MDHEN and CDR2 SYDVKM. CDR3 sequence: CASSAPQGVHTIYF. The CDR3 nucleotides read TGTGCCAGCAGCGCGCCGCAGGGTGTGCACACCATATATTTT.

This clonotype was seen once. J is TRBJ2-1 and V is TRBV20-1; 7 nucleotides align to TRBD2. The CDR3 runs 15 residues. Germline values: CDR1 DFQATT, CDR2 SNEGSKA (reference sequence). V was pared by 5 bases and J by 5 bases, with 12 bases of the junction left unmatched. The CDR3 spells CSALLVRSGNNEQFF. CDR3 bases: TGCAGTGCTCTCCTGGTGAGGAGCGGGAACAATGAGCAGTTCTTC.

This clonotype has more than one count but fewer than ten. This chain links TRBV10-2 with TRBJ2-2, with D maybe TRBD1 (5 bases). This CDR3 region has 13 residues. Looked up from germline, CDR1 is WSHSY and CDR2 is SAAADI. Trimming took 6 bases from V and 5 from J, leaving 10 bases between them. CDR3 sequence: CASRLGVTGELFF. The DNA for the CDR3 is TGCGCCAGCAGATTAGGGGTAACCGGGGAGCTGTTTTTT.

This clonotype appeared a single time. One base away lies a much larger clone, so this may be a sequencing read error. The rearrangement joins TRBV7-2 to TRBJ2-4, with 7 nucleotides matching TRBD2. This CDR3 spans 16 amino acids. Germline CDR1 reads SGHTA; CDR2 reads FQGNSA. The CDR3 DNA sequence: TGTGCCAGCAGCTTAGCGAGCGGCGGGGGTGGTAACATTCAGTGCTTC. Translated: CASSLASGGGGNIQCF.

This clonotype was counted many times. The rearrangement uses TRBV6-1 and TRBJ1-2; 7 bases agree with TRBD1. Germline V gene data show CDR1 as MNHNS and CDR2 as SASEGT. J lost 4 bases, V lost 6 bases, and 8 bases had no gene match. The CDR3 spans 14 residues. CDR3 DNA sequence: TGTGCCAGCAGGGGAGACAGGGAAGGCTATGGCTACACCTTC. It codes for CASRGDREGYGYTF.